These 28 T cell receptor beta chains were all obtained from the same sample, sequenced in a study of T cells in Graves' hyperthyroidism and ophthalmopathy. Amplified TCR beta CDR3 regions came from RNA transcripts. In the first-round RT-PCR of the TCR CDR3, the HTBI primer set was used. TCRdb re-called the multiplex PCR reads through MiXCR, storing one row per CDR3 protein. The sample contains over 500,000 distinct CDR3 sequences, 12% to 15% of which appear only once. Sequencing input: blood. These receptors were collected from a woman in her thirties or forties with Graves' hyperthyroidism.

This clonotype was observed at least ten times. The chain links TRBV2 to TRBJ1-5, with D maybe TRBD1 (5 bases). This CDR3 is 13 amino acids long. The V gene's germline CDR1 is SNHLY and CDR2 FYNNEI. V lost 7 bases to trimming and J lost 1 base, with 8 bases between them. The CDR3 bases are TGTGCCAGCATGGGGGACAGCAATCAGCCCCAGCATTTT. Translation gives CASMGDSNQPQHF.

This rearrangement joins TRBV25-1 to TRBJ2-1; D not certain. This CDR3 spans 15 amino acids. V was trimmed by 8 bases and J by 2 bases, leaving 16 bases between them. Germline values: CDR1 MGHDK, CDR2 SYGVNS. CDR3 region: CASQGIGRTYNEQFF. In DNA, the CDR3 is TGTGCCAGCCAAGGTATCGGAAGGACCTACAATGAGCAGTTCTTC.

Many counts were recorded for this clonotype. This sequence joins TRBV28 and TRBJ1-1; 9 bases map to TRBD1. Germline CDR1 and CDR2: MDHEN and SYDVKM. CDR3 length equals 15 residues. V was pared by 6 bases and J by 7 bases, with 12 bases of the junction left unmatched. In DNA, the CDR3 is TGTGCCAGCAGATACCCGGGACAGGGCGCGTATGAAGCTTTCTTT. This sequence encodes CASRYPGQGAYEAFF.

Of note for this clonotype: This could be a read error, since a much larger clone is one nucleotide away. J is TRBJ2-7 and V is TRBV6-1, with a weak D call TRBD1 (6 bases). The J call may not be correct, given that the DNA end is closer to TRBJ2-1. The V gene's germline CDR1 is MNHNS and CDR2 SASEGT. This CDR3 spans 13 amino acids. As DNA, the CDR3 is TGTGCCAGCACACCTACAGGGTCCTACGAGCAGTTCTTC. It is translated as CASTPTGSYEQFF.

The chain uses TRBV9 and TRBJ1-2; D call uncertain. CDR1 SGDLS and CDR2 YYNGEE come from the germline V gene. V was clipped by 0 bases and J by 5 bases, with 11 bases between them. The CDR3 length is 14 residues. The CDR3: CASSVAFPSYGYTF. CDR3 in DNA: TGTGCCAGCAGCGTAGCCTTCCCCTCGTATGGCTACACCTTC.

This clonotype was counted at least ten times. The rearrangement joins TRBV20-1 to TRBJ2-7, with a tentative D call TRBD2 (6 bases). Per the germline V gene, CDR1 is DFQATT and CDR2 is SNEGSKA (reference sequence). The V end was cut by 6 bases, the J end by 0 bases, with 15 bases between. The CDR3 totals 14 residues. CDR3 amino acids: CSALLGGSSYEQYF. CDR3 coding DNA: TGCAGTGCCCTCCTCGGGGGAAGCTCCTACGAGCAGTACTTC.

Note on this clonotype: A read error may account for a junction end that differs from germline. This chain links TRBV30 with TRBJ1-6; 9 bases are shared with TRBD1. CDR3 length equals 13 residues. The germline V gene has CDR1 GTSNPN and CDR2 SVGIG (reference sequence). In DNA form, the CDR3 reads TGTGCCTGGACGGGACAGGGCGGTTCACCCTTCCACTTT. Protein product: CAWTGQGGSPFHF.

This clonotype has more than one count but fewer than ten. The CDR3, as DNA: TGTGCCACCAGCAGAGATCCAGCGGGAGGGATGGATACGCAGTATTTT. Amino acids: CATSRDPAGGMDTQYF. V is TRBV15 and J is TRBJ2-3; 10 nucleotides agree with TRBD2. Germline CDR1 is LNHNV and CDR2 is YYDKDF (reference sequence). V lost 0 bases and J lost 6; bases outside the gene matches: 6. The CDR3 is made up of 16 amino acids.

This chain uses TRBV6-5 with TRBJ2-5; D not certain. V was pared by 6 bases and J by 5 bases, with 22 bases between. CDR1 is MNHEY and CDR2 is SVGAGI in the germline V gene. The CDR3 contains 16 residues. The chain's CDR3 is CASSYGSNWRWETQYF. The DNA for the CDR3 is TGTGCCAGCAGCTACGGATCCAACTGGCGTTGGGAGACCCAGTACTTC.

This chain links TRBV6-2 or TRBV6-3 with TRBJ2-7; TRBD2 might be the D (5 bases). This CDR3 has 12 amino acids. Germline-derived CDR1 and CDR2 are MNHEY and SVGEGT. V was clipped by 7 bases and J by 7 bases, with 14 bases between them. The CDR3 loop is CASKPGNEEQYF. Here the CDR3 DNA reads TGTGCCAGCAAACCCGGGAATGAAGAGCAGTACTTC.

This clonotype has a count of ten or more. The chain employs TRBV7-2 and TRBJ2-5; D is unresolved. Germline assignment: CDR1 SGHTA and CDR2 FQGNSA. The CDR3 consists of 17 residues. Between the trimmed V and J ends, which lost 1 base and 4 bases, there was a span of 19 bases. CDR3 sequence reads: CASSLGKHPSQLETQYF. CDR3 nucleotide sequence: TGTGCCAGCAGCTTAGGGAAGCACCCCTCACAATTAGAGACCCAGTACTTC.

This clonotype has only a few counts. This sequence joins TRBV15 and TRBJ2-7, with D possibly matching TRBD1 (5 bases). The CDR3 length is 13 residues. V dropped 2 bases and J dropped 1 base, with 6 bases sitting between them. Germline lookup yields CDR1 LNHNV and CDR2 YYDKDF (reference sequence). CDR3 coding DNA: TGTGCCACCAGCAGAAGACAGTCCTACGAGCAGTACTTC. Translation gives CATSRRQSYEQYF. Combining the CDR3 with reference TRBV15 and TRBJ2-7 gives the whole variable domain DAMVIQNPRYQVTQFGKPVTLSCSQTLNHNVMYWYQQKSSQAPKLLFHYYDKDFNNEADTPDNFQSRRPNTSFCFLDIRSPGLGDTAMYLCATSRRQSYEQYFGPGTRLTVT.

This clonotype turned up a few times. The chain combines TRBV5-8 with TRBJ2-5, with 10 bases aligning to TRBD1. The junction had 9 bases not matched to a gene; V was cut back by 4 bases and J by 3 bases. The CDR3 extends over 16 amino acids. Germline V gene lookup returns CDR1 SGHTS and CDR2 YDEGEE. The CDR3 loop is CASSAYGTGEEETQYF. CDR3 coding DNA: TGTGCCAGCAGCGCCTACGGGACAGGGGAGGAAGAGACCCAGTACTTC.

This clonotype was detected ten times or more. The rearrangement uses TRBV29-1 and TRBJ2-7, with a tentative D call TRBD2 (6 bases). The CDR3 extends over 13 amino acids. The V gene's germline CDR1 is SQVTM and CDR2 ANQGSEA. V was clipped by 1 base and J by 4 bases, with 11 bases between them. As DNA, the CDR3 is TGCAGCGTTGAAGGAGCGGGCCTATACGAGCAGTACTTC. Amino acid sequence: CSVEGAGLYEQYF.

This clonotype was seen repeatedly, ten times or more. V gene TRBV7-9 combines with J gene TRBJ2-5, with 8 bases lining up with TRBD1. V was pared by 5 bases and J by 3 bases, with 2 bases of the junction left unmatched. The CDR3 loop spans 13 amino acids. Germline V gene data show CDR1 as SEHNR and CDR2 as FQNEAQ (reference sequence). This chain's CDR3 is CASSGTGKETQYF. The CDR3 DNA sequence: TGTGCCAGCAGCGGGACAGGCAAAGAGACCCAGTACTTC.

This clonotype was observed at least ten times. The rearrangement links TRBV28 to TRBJ2-3; D perhaps matches TRBD1 (5 bases). This CDR3 is 15 amino acids long. CDR1 and CDR2 (germline): MDHEN, SYDVKM. V lost 8 bases and J lost 2, with 17 bases in between. The CDR3 bases are TGTGCCAGCGGAGACCCGACAGACCTCACAGATACGCAGTATTTT. This encodes CASGDPTDLTDTQYF.

This clonotype was recorded many times. V usage is TRBV2 and J usage is TRBJ1-1; a weak D match, TRBD1 (6 bases). This CDR3 region has 13 residues. V was clipped by 10 bases and J by 1 base, with 13 bases between them. Germline V gives CDR1 SNHLY, CDR2 FYNNEI. CDR3 bases: TGTGCCAAGTTAAAGACAGGGAACACTGAAGCTTTCTTT. Its protein is CAKLKTGNTEAFF. Filled out from reference TRBV2 and TRBJ1-1, the complete variable domain reads EPEVTQTPSHQVTQMGQEVILRCVPISNHLYFYWYRQILGQKVEFLVSFYNNEISEKSEIFDDQFSVERPDGSNFTLKIRSTKLEDSAMYFCAKLKTGNTEAFFGQGTRLTVV.

This clonotype has only one observation. V gene TRBV7-9 combines with J gene TRBJ2-7; no clear D gene. Germline CDR1 SEHNR, CDR2 FQNEAQ (reference sequence). CDR3 length equals 15 residues. Trimming left V 3 bases short and J 0 bases short, with 12 bases between. The CDR3 spells CASSLRTVNSYEQYF. DNA for the CDR3: TGTGCCAGCAGCTTGAGGACGGTGAACTCCTACGAGCAGTACTTC.

In its sample, this clonotype was seen a few times. The chain recombines TRBV28 with TRBJ1-6; possible D gene TRBD1, 5 bases. CDR1 is MDHEN, CDR2 SYDVKM, per germline. This CDR3 comprises 16 residues. Trimming removed 8 bases at V and 0 bases at J, with 14 bases between. The CDR3 region has the DNA TGTGCCAGCGTCGACAGTCCTAGCTCCTATAATTCACCCCTCCACTTT. It codes for CASVDSPSSYNSPLHF.

V is TRBV6-4 and J is TRBJ2-1; D is unresolved. Germline CDR1 is MRHNA and CDR2 is SNTAGT. Trimming pared 3 bases from V and 12 bases from J, leaving 9 bases between. The CDR3 totals 11 residues. CDR3 in DNA: TGTGCCAGCAGTGAAAACGGTCGGCAGTTCTTC. Its translation: CASSENGRQFF.

This clonotype was seen many times. The chain combines TRBV20-1 with TRBJ2-5; 8 nucleotides align to TRBD1. CDR3 size: 14 residues. V lost 6 bases, J lost 5 bases, and 11 bases stayed unmatched. Germline V gives CDR1 DFQATT, CDR2 SNEGSKA (reference sequence). The CDR3 here is CSAGGQANAETQYF. CDR3 bases: TGCAGTGCAGGGGGACAGGCGAACGCGGAGACCCAGTACTTC.

The chain carries TRBV7-9 and TRBJ2-2; D unresolved. CDR1 SEHNR and CDR2 FQNEAQ come from the germline V gene (reference sequence). V lost 9 bases, J lost 7 bases, and 15 bases lay in between. This CDR3 comprises 13 residues. This chain's CDR3 is CASYGVNGGELFF. The CDR3 region has the DNA TGTGCCAGTTATGGGGTGAATGGCGGGGAGCTGTTTTTT.

The rearrangement uses TRBV11-3 and TRBJ2-7; 13 positions agree with TRBD2. CDR3 length: 15 residues. The germline gives CDR1 SGHNT, CDR2 YENEEA. Trimming cost V 3 bases and J 7 bases; bases outside gene matches: 6. This CDR3 reads CASSFTPGLAGEQYF. In DNA form, the CDR3 reads TGTGCCAGCAGCTTTACCCCGGGACTAGCGGGAGAGCAGTACTTC.

Notes on this clonotype: At one boundary the junction diverges from the germline segment, which might be a read error. The chain employs TRBV5-6 and TRBJ1-5; 9 nucleotides match TRBD1. Germline-derived CDR1 and CDR2 are SGHDT and YYEEEE. The CDR3 loop spans 14 amino acids. The CDR3 nucleotides are TGTACCAGCAGCCGGACAGGGGCCAATCAGCCCCAGCATTTT. The encoded protein is CTSSRTGANQPQHF.

This clonotype was found many times. This chain uses TRBV6-1 with TRBJ2-7; 8 bases line up with TRBD2. CDR1 is MNHNS, CDR2 SASEGT, per germline. The ends lost 0 bases at V and 3 bases at J; junction bases unmatched: 13. The length of the CDR3 is 18 residues. CDR3 bases: TGTGCCAGCAGTGAAGCGGGGGTCGGCCGGGGGGGGGGCTACGAGCAGTACTTC. Translating it yields CASSEAGVGRGGGYEQYF.

This clonotype was detected many times. The gene calls are TRBV6-1 and TRBJ2-3; D not resolved. Trimming removed 0 bases at V and 5 bases at J, with 9 bases between. This CDR3 is built from 14 residues. The germline gives CDR1 MNHNS, CDR2 SASEGT. The CDR3 reads CASSEAGPKDTQYF. The CDR3 DNA is TGTGCCAGCAGTGAAGCAGGCCCTAAAGATACGCAGTATTTT.

This clonotype was counted ten times or more. The chain employs TRBV27 and TRBJ2-5, with D perhaps TRBD2 (5 bases). The CDR3 covers 15 residues. Per the germline V gene, CDR1 is MNHEY and CDR2 is SMNVEV (reference sequence). The V end was cut by 8 bases, the J end by 5 bases, with 21 bases between. The CDR3 loop is CASSLRGYLEETQYF. In DNA, the CDR3 is TGTGCCAGCTCCCTCCGGGGATACCTTGAGGAGACCCAGTACTTC.

The table lists this clonotype with many counts. This chain uses TRBV5-1 with TRBJ2-1; D not resolved. The CDR3 is made up of 13 amino acids. Germline loops: CDR1 SGHRS, CDR2 YFSETQ. With 3 bases removed from V and 5 bases from J, the gap between germline ends came to 9 bases. CDR3 amino acids: CASSSEPNNEQFF. CDR3 bases: TGCGCCAGCAGCTCTGAACCCAACAATGAGCAGTTCTTC.